This entry concerns a single T cell receptor (beta chain). Its target is not known. This entry belongs to a study of CD8 T cells in Susac syndrome. Across the whole study: At blood draw, Susac syndrome patients were therapy-naive, on corticosteroids, or on intravenous immunoglobulin alone.

RNA totalling roughly 0.5 to 1 ug underwent reverse transcription with random hexamers. Amplification of the TCR beta CDR3 was carried out by immunoSEQ multiplex PCR, which spanned a total of 54 Vbeta and 13 Jbeta segments. TCRdb re-called the immunoSEQ multiplex PCR reads through MiXCR, storing one row per CDR3 protein. The sample consists of more than 65,000 distinct CDR3 sequences, roughly 94% of them appearing once. The study, taken as a whole, reports: As acknowledged by the study, its TCR sequencing and HLA analysis included a relatively small number of individuals.

This CDR3 has 14 amino acids. Per germline, CDR1 LNHDA and CDR2 SQIVND (reference sequence). With 5 bases clipped from V and 0 bases from J, the junction kept 2 bases outside the gene matches. The chain combines TRBV19 with TRBJ2-7; 9 bases line up with TRBD2. The sequenced material came from CD8+ T cells from PBMCs. This TCR came from a human donor with Susac syndrome. CDR3 protein: CASSLAGSSYEQYF. CDR3 coding DNA: TGTGCCAGTAGTCTAGCGGGAAGCTCCTACGAGCAGTACTTC.